These 14 T cell receptor beta chains share one sample of origin, sequenced in a study of CD8+ T cells in alopecia areata (dated by TCRdb to the late 2010s). Receptor libraries were prepared by the immunoSEQ multiplex PCR assay. RNA was extracted from all samples and reverse transcribed into cDNA, which served as template for TCR sequencing. TCRdb took over this immuneACCESS table, retaining in-frame rearrangements with V and J assigned. Such tables are incomplete; in checked studies, under half of the missing clones stem from an unresolved V gene, and the remainder is unexplained. For this sample the table gives hundreds of thousands of clones, of which about 68% were detected only once. Approximately 1.2% of the sample rests with the top ten. Reading the label with the study, this specimen's time point is: baseline before oral tofacitinib. Specimen: CD4+ T cells sorted from blood, collected at week 0. Source of these receptors: a human donor with alopecia areata.

The chain is built from TRBV7-2 and TRBJ1-5, with D perhaps TRBD1 (6 bases). V lost 4 bases to trimming and J lost 5 bases, with 9 bases between them. From germline, CDR1 is SGHTA and CDR2 FQGNSA. The CDR3 spans 13 residues. The CDR3 DNA reads TGTGCCAGCAGCTATAGGGGGGATCAGCCCCAGCATTTT. Encoded protein: CASSYRGDQPQHF.

The chain uses TRBV5-4 and TRBJ2-5; possible D gene TRBD2, 5 bases. Germline lookup yields CDR1 SGHNT and CDR2 YYREEE (reference sequence). This CDR3 region has 15 residues. Trimming pared 0 bases from V and 2 bases from J, leaving 11 bases between. The CDR3 sequence is CASSLARDRQETQYF. CDR3 DNA sequence: TGTGCCAGCAGCTTGGCGAGGGATCGACAAGAGACCCAGTACTTC.

Points on this clone: Mismatch with germline at one junction end may stem from a read error. The chain has TRBV4-3 and TRBJ2-7; D ambiguous. The germline CDR1 and CDR2 sequences are LGHNA and YSLEER. The CDR3 is 13 amino acids. The DNA for the CDR3 is TGCGCCAGCAGCCAAGTTGCGACCTACGCGCAGTACTTC. Its translation is CASSQVATYAQYF.

The V gene is TRBV7-6, the J gene TRBJ2-1; D not resolved. V was pared by 0 bases and J by 8 bases, with 11 bases between. This CDR3 spans 14 amino acids. Germline V gives CDR1 SGHVS, CDR2 FNYEAQ. CDR3 sequence (DNA): TGTGCCAGCAGCTTAGCAAACAGTATCTATGAGCAGTTCTTC. It translates to CASSLANSIYEQFF.

V gene TRBV6-5 combines with J gene TRBJ1-5; D is uncertain. The CDR3 contains 13 residues. The germline V gene encodes CDR1 MNHEY and CDR2 SVGAGI. Trimming cost V 5 bases and J 4 bases, with 9 bases left between them. The CDR3 here is CASSPGRNQPQHF. DNA of the CDR3: TGTGCCAGCAGTCCCGGGCGAAATCAGCCCCAGCATTTT.

The V and J genes are TRBV5-1 and TRBJ2-5, with D hard to call. The CDR3 contains 12 residues. V was cut by 3 bases and J by 7 bases, with 10 bases left in between. Germline V gives CDR1 SGHRS, CDR2 YFSETQ. The DNA of the CDR3 is TGCGCCAGCAGCTCCGGGCCCCGGACCCAGTACTTC. It translates to CASSSGPRTQYF.

The chain uses TRBV30 and TRBJ2-7; D unresolved. The CDR3 has 12 residues. The V gene lost 0 bases and the J gene lost 7 bases, with 10 bases spanning the gap. From germline, CDR1 is GTSNPN and CDR2 SVGIG (reference sequence). CDR3 in DNA: TGTGCCTGGAGTGTGGCCTCGAGAGAGCAGTACTTC. Translation gives CAWSVASREQYF.

This rearrangement joins TRBV30 to TRBJ1-4; D remains unclear. CDR1 is GTSNPN and CDR2 is SVGIG in the germline V gene (reference sequence). The CDR3 consists of 13 residues. The ends were cut back, 5 bases at V and 7 bases at J, with 14 bases in the middle. As DNA, the CDR3 is TGTGCCTGGTCCGGTTACAGTAGTGAAAAACTGTTTTTT. This translates into CAWSGYSSEKLFF.

The chain employs TRBV29-1 and TRBJ1-1, with D maybe TRBD1 (6 bases). CDR1 is SQVTM, CDR2 ANQGSEA, per germline. Trimming removed 7 bases from V and 0 bases from J, with 15 bases in between. The CDR3 has 14 residues. The chain's CDR3 is CSAKRTAVNTEAFF. The DNA for the CDR3 is TGCAGCGCCAAACGGACAGCCGTGAACACTGAAGCTTTCTTT.

The rearrangement links TRBV29-1 to TRBJ2-5; the D gene could be TRBD1 or TRBD2 (5 bases each). With 7 bases removed from V and 5 bases from J, the gap between germline ends came to 23 bases. CDR1 SQVTM and CDR2 ANQGSEA come from the germline V gene. This CDR3 is built from 15 residues. CDR3 coding DNA: TGCAGCGGCGTCCTCGGGGCAGGGCTGGGGGAGACCCAGTACTTC. It specifies CSGVLGAGLGETQYF. The full variable domain, completed using reference TRBV29-1 and TRBJ2-5, is SAVISQKPSRDICQRGTSLTIQCQVDSQVTMMFWYRQQPGQSLTLIATANQGSEATYESGFVIDKFPISRPNLTFSTLTVSNMSPEDSSIYLCSGVLGAGLGETQYFGPGTRLLVL.

This clone has only one observation. Other DNA sequences in the same sample also yield this CDR3. J is TRBJ2-3 and V is TRBV10-3, with D tentatively TRBD2 (6 bases). Germline CDR1 ENHRY, CDR2 SYGVKD. The CDR3 runs to 13 residues. Trimming cost V 4 bases and J 1 base, with 6 bases left between them. CDR3 bases: TGTGCCATCAGTGGGGGGGGCACAGATACGCAGTATTTT. Translation gives CAISGGGTDTQYF.

The V and J genes are TRBV7-2 and TRBJ2-1, with TRBD1 matching over 8 bases. The CDR3 extends over 16 amino acids. J lost 2 bases, V lost 4 bases, and 7 bases had no gene match. From germline, CDR1 is SGHTA and CDR2 FQGNSA. This chain's CDR3 is CASSSGGDRPYNEQFF. CDR3 nucleotide sequence: TGTGCCAGCAGCTCCGGCGGGGACAGGCCCTACAATGAGCAGTTCTTC. Based on the CDR3 plus reference TRBV7-2 and TRBJ2-1, the full variable domain is GAGVSQSPSNKVTEKGKDVELRCDPISGHTALYWYRQSLGQGLEFLIYFQGNSAPDKSGLPSDRFSAERTGGSVSTLTIQRTQQEDSAVYLCASSSGGDRPYNEQFFGPGTRLTVL.

The chain has TRBV2 and TRBJ2-6; possible D gene TRBD1, 5 bases. The CDR3 is 14 amino acids. The germline V gene has CDR1 SNHLY and CDR2 FYNNEI. V shed 6 bases and J shed 11 bases, with 17 bases lying between them. The CDR3 DNA reads TGTGCCAGCAGCCCCGGTGCAGGGCGGTACGTCCTGACTTTC. This gives the protein CASSPGAGRYVLTF.

The V call is TRBV30, the J call TRBJ1-1; no definite D call. This CDR3 is 11 amino acids long. Per germline, CDR1 GTSNPN and CDR2 SVGIG (reference sequence). V dropped 0 bases and J dropped 8 bases, with 7 bases sitting between them. This CDR3 reads CAWSVLREAFF. CDR3 nucleotides: TGTGCCTGGAGTGTACTCAGGGAAGCTTTCTTT.